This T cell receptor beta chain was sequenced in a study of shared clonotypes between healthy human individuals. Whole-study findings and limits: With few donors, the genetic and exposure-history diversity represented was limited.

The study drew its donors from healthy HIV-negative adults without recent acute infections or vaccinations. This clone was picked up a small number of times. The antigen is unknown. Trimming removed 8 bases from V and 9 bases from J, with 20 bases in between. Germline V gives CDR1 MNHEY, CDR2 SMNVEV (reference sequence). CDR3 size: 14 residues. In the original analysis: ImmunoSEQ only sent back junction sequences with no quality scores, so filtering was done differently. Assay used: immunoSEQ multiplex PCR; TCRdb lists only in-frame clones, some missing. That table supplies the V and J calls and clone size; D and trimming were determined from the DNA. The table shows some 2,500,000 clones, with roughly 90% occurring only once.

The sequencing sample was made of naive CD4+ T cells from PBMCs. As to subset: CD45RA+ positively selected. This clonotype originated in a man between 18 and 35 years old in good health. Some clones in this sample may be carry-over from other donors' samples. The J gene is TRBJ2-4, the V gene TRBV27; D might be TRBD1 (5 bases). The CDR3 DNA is TGTGCCAGCTCTACCCTACAAGGGGTTGGCATTCAGTACTTC. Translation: CASSTLQGVGIQYF.